The 16 T cell receptor beta chains presented below share a single source sample, sequenced in a study of T cells in Graves' hyperthyroidism and ophthalmopathy. Authors of the study amplified TCR beta CDR3 regions from RNA transcripts. HTBI primers were employed in a first-round RT-PCR of the TCR CDR3. In TCRdb, the multiplex PCR reads were re-called with MiXCR into one record per CDR3 protein. The sample has about 400,000 distinct CDR3 sequences, more than 15% seen once; the top ten hold 12% to 15%. Sequences were obtained from blood. These TCRs come from a young woman with Graves' hyperthyroidism.

This clonotype was detected ten times or more. V usage is TRBV2 and J usage is TRBJ1-2; TRBD1 is a possible D gene (5 bases). V lost 6 bases and J 3 bases, leaving 14 bases between the germline ends. The CDR3 runs to 14 residues. Germline CDR1 and CDR2: SNHLY and FYNNEI. DNA for the CDR3: TGTGCCAGCAGCCCCCTCGCGGGGGACTATGGCTACACCTTC. Amino acids: CASSPLAGDYGYTF.

This clonotype was seen only a few times. A read error is possible here, since a much larger clone lies one base away. The chain employs TRBV7-9 and TRBJ2-7; D is unresolved. Germline-derived CDR1 and CDR2 are SEHNR and FQNEAQ (reference sequence). Between the trimmed V and J ends, which lost 2 bases and 3 bases, there was a span of 5 bases. CDR3 length equals 12 residues. DNA of the CDR3: TGTGCCAGCAGCTTACAGGTCTACGAGCAGTACTTC. Translating gives CASSLQVYEQYF. Full variable domain (rest looked up from reference TRBV7-9 and TRBJ2-7): DTGVSQNPRHKITKRGQNVTFRCDPISEHNRLYWYRQTLGQGPEFLTYFQNEAQLEKSRLLSDRFSAERPKGSFSTLEIQRTEQGDSAMYLCASSLQVYEQYFGPGTRLTVT.

This clonotype was seen at least ten times. The chain joins TRBV11-2 to TRBJ2-3; D remains unclear. CDR1 and CDR2 from the germline V gene are SGHAT and FQNNGV. There are 19 residues in the CDR3. Trimming pared 4 bases from V and 10 bases from J, leaving 33 bases between. CDR3 DNA sequence: TGTGCCAGCAGCTCAGAGTTCCAAAGACATTCCCTCTCGGTCTTATCGCAGTATTTT. As protein: CASSSEFQRHSLSVLSQYF.

The chain has TRBV19 and TRBJ2-3, with 9 nucleotides matching TRBD2. This CDR3 comprises 14 residues. The junction had 8 bases not matched to a gene; V was cut back by 7 bases and J by 6 bases. CDR1 is LNHDA and CDR2 is SQIVND in the germline V gene (reference sequence). CDR3 bases: TGTGCCAGTACCGCGAGTAGCGGGAGTGATACGCAGTATTTT. It encodes CASTASSGSDTQYF.

The chain has TRBV7-2 and TRBJ2-3; D ambiguous. Per the germline V gene, CDR1 is SGHTA and CDR2 is FQGNSA. CDR3 length equals 15 residues. Trimming cost V 4 bases and J 10 bases, with 21 bases left between them. The CDR3 coding sequence is TGTGCCAGCAGCTCCAATCCGAGGCCCACCCTTTCGCAGTATTTT. It is translated as CASSSNPRPTLSQYF.

This clonotype was seen a few times. The chain carries TRBV6-1 and TRBJ1-5; unclear D gene. The germline V gene has CDR1 MNHNS and CDR2 SASEGT. The CDR3 extends over 15 amino acids. V lost 6 bases and J 3 bases, leaving 15 bases between the germline ends. The CDR3 DNA reads TGTGCCAGCAGACGAGACACTCCTTACAATCAGCCCCAGCATTTT. Translation gives CASRRDTPYNQPQHF.

The CDR3 region is CASRASGKELFF. The CDR3 DNA sequence: TGTGCCAGCAGAGCCTCCGGGAAGGAGCTGTTTTTT. This chain connects TRBV12-3 or TRBV12-4 to TRBJ2-2, with D possibly being TRBD2 (5 bases). Deletions cut 6 bases from V and 10 bases from J, with 12 bases between. The CDR3 length is 12 residues.

In its sample, this clonotype was seen many times. The chain combines TRBV24-1 with TRBJ2-5; TRBD1 matches 7 bases. The J segment lost 7 bases and the V segment lost 2 bases, leaving 12 bases of the junction unmatched. The CDR3 is 16 residues long. The germline V gene encodes CDR1 KGHDR and CDR2 SFDVKD. CDR3 region: CATSDSLSGQLGTQYF. Here the CDR3 DNA reads TGTGCCACCAGTGATTCGCTCTCGGGACAGTTGGGGACCCAGTACTTC.

At least ten counts were recorded for this clonotype. This chain links TRBV24-1 with TRBJ2-5, with 10 bases identical to TRBD2. Trimming removed 9 bases from V and 1 base from J; junction bases left unmatched: 7. The CDR3 runs 15 residues. Germline assignment: CDR1 KGHDR and CDR2 SFDVKD. CDR3: CATAPASGGQETQYF. As DNA, the CDR3 is TGTGCCACCGCCCCTGCTAGCGGGGGCCAAGAGACCCAGTACTTC.

The chain links TRBV7-9 to TRBJ2-1; 13 bases agree with TRBD2. J was trimmed by 9 bases and V by 5 bases; bases with no gene match: 1. In germline, CDR1 is SEHNR, CDR2 FQNEAQ (reference sequence). This CDR3 has 13 amino acids. CDR3 nucleotides: TGTGCCAGCAGCCGACTAGCGGGAGGTGAGCAGTTCTTC. Translating it yields CASSRLAGGEQFF.

About this clonotype itself: A much larger clone is a single base away; this may be a read error. The conserved closing phenylalanine or tryptophan is absent in this CDR3, likely reflecting a read error. The chain combines TRBV6-2 or TRBV6-3 with TRBJ1-1, with D possibly matching TRBD1 (5 bases). CDR1 and CDR2 from the germline V gene are MNHEY and SVGEGT. The CDR3 runs 15 residues. V dropped 5 bases and J dropped 1 base, with 14 bases sitting between them. CDR3 nucleotide sequence: TGTGCCAGCAGTACCCTACAGGAGCGGAACACTGAAGCTTTCTAT. This encodes CASSTLQERNTEAFY.

The rearrangement joins TRBV13 to TRBJ2-7, with 9 bases fitting TRBD2. The V gene's germline CDR1 is PRHDT and CDR2 FYEKMQ (reference sequence). V shed 4 bases and J 4 bases; nucleotides not matched to a gene: 8. This CDR3 has 15 amino acids. CDR3 in DNA: TGTGCCAGCAGCTCCCTCGGGACTAGCCTTTACGAGCAGTACTTC. Its translation: CASSSLGTSLYEQYF.

There are a few counts of this clonotype. The chain joins TRBV14 to TRBJ2-7, with 12 nucleotides matching TRBD2. Germline V gene lookup returns CDR1 SGHDN and CDR2 FVKESK. The CDR3 is 15 residues long. V lost 2 bases, J lost 4 bases, and 3 bases stayed unmatched. Here the CDR3 reads CASSQNGLAGYEQYF. CDR3 bases: TGTGCCAGCAGCCAAAATGGACTAGCGGGGTACGAGCAGTACTTC.

This clonotype appeared once. CDR3 DNA sequence: TGTGCCAGCATATCTGGGGCCTCTGACAATGAGCAGTTCTTC. This sequence encodes CASISGASDNEQFF. The V call is TRBV6-1, the J call TRBJ2-1; weak D call: TRBD1 (5 bases). Looked up from germline, CDR1 is MNHNS and CDR2 is SASEGT. CDR3 length equals 14 residues. V was shortened by 7 bases and J by 5 bases, with 15 bases between the two germline ends.

This clonotype was observed a handful of times. The CDR3 reads CSARPRDRPNGVYGYTF. The CDR3 nucleotides read TGCAGTGCTAGACCTCGGGACCGGCCGAATGGGGTATATGGCTACACCTTC. V is TRBV20-1 and J is TRBJ1-2; the D gene is possibly TRBD1 (5 bases). The CDR3 runs to 17 residues. Germline V gene sequence: CDR1 DFQATT, CDR2 SNEGSKA (reference sequence). The ends were cut back, 2 bases at V and 5 bases at J, with 24 bases in the middle.

The chain combines TRBV7-9 with TRBJ2-3; D is unclear. Looked up from germline, CDR1 is SEHNR and CDR2 is FQNEAQ (reference sequence). The CDR3 covers 15 residues. With 3 bases removed from V and 5 bases from J, the gap between germline ends came to 15 bases. The CDR3 loop is CASSFSESLGDTQYF. CDR3 DNA sequence: TGTGCCAGCAGCTTCTCGGAAAGCCTGGGAGATACGCAGTATTTT.